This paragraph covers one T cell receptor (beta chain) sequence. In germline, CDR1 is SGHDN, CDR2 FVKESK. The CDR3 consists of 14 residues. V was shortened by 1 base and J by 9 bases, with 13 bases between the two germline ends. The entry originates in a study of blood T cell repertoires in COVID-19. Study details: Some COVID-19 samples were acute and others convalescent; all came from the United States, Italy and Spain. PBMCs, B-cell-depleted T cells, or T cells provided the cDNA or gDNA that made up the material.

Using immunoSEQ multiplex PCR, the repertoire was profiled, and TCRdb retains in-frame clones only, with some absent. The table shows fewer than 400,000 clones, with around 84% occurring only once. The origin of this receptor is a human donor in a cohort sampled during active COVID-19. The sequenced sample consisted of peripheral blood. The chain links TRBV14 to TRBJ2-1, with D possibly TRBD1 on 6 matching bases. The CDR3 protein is CASSQVGKGGEQFF. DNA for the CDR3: TGTGCCAGCAGCCAAGTTGGGAAAGGGGGTGAGCAGTTCTTC.